The clone carrying this TCR beta chain was counted ten times or more. This sample stems from a study of regulatory T cells in long-lasting Graves disease. iRepertoire HTBI primers and Arm-PCR of CDR3 regions built TCR beta libraries. TCRdb redid the calling of the multiplex PCR reads with MiXCR, one entry per CDR3 protein. The sample includes about 610,000 distinct CDR3 sequences, approximately 16% of them seen just once. CDR1 DFQATT and CDR2 SNEGSKA come from the germline V gene (reference sequence). The CDR3 is 16 amino acids. V was trimmed by 2 bases and J by 1 base, leaving 17 bases between them. Documented time point: newly diagnosed GD, antithyroid drugs for less than 3 months. Scientists built the TCR library using RNA that was extracted from PBMCs. The data were also submitted as part of a second study, on T cells in Graves' hyperthyroidism and ophthalmopathy.

The chain combines TRBV20-1 with TRBJ2-5; a possible D gene is TRBD2 (7 bases). The origin of this receptor is a man younger than 30 with Graves disease. The sample was peripheral blood mononuclear cells (PBMCs), taken at new diagnosis, from a patient treated with antithyroid drugs. The CDR3 DNA follows: TGCAGTGCTAGACTGGGGGGGGCAGGGTTCCAAGAGACCCAGTACTTC. Residues: CSARLGGAGFQETQYF.